The 22 T cell receptor beta chains listed next were all sequenced from one sample in a study of blood T cell repertoires in COVID-19. Data came from immunoSEQ multiplex PCR; TCRdb stores just in-frame clones and leaves some out. The data contain about 200,000 clones, about 86% of them singletons. Sequencing was done on a sample of PBMCs or T cells enriched from blood (not recorded which). The receptors stem from a woman aged 40 to 49 with acute COVID-19.

The chain combines TRBV18 with TRBJ1-1; 9 bases are shared with TRBD1. This CDR3 is 14 amino acids long. Germline V gene lookup returns CDR1 KGHSH and CDR2 LQKENI. V shed 6 bases and J 4 bases; nucleotides not matched to a gene: 6. The CDR3 sequence is CASSEGQGGTEAFF. CDR3 sequence (DNA): TGTGCCAGCTCCGAGGGACAGGGAGGCACTGAAGCTTTCTTT.

The rearrangement joins TRBV7-3 to TRBJ2-5; D is possibly TRBD2 (7 bases). Germline V gene sequence: CDR1 SGHTA, CDR2 FQGTGA. Trimming took 5 bases from V and 4 from J, leaving 20 bases between them. This CDR3 has 16 residues. For the CDR3, the DNA is TGTGCCAGCAGCCCGAGGGGAGGGGGAGTCTCAGAGACCCAGTACTTC. Translating it yields CASSPRGGGVSETQYF.

V gene TRBV18 combines with J gene TRBJ1-1; TRBD1 matches at 7 bases. Germline V lookup: CDR1 KGHSH, CDR2 LQKENI. CDR3 length equals 15 residues. The V gene end was trimmed by 8 bases and the J gene end by 2 bases; junction bases not matched to a gene: 11. CDR3 in amino acids: CASERMSGGNTEAFF. CDR3 sequence (DNA): TGTGCCAGCGAGAGGATGTCAGGGGGAAACACTGAAGCTTTCTTT.

The J gene is TRBJ1-6, the V gene TRBV28; TRBD1 agrees at 9 bases. From germline, CDR1 is MDHEN and CDR2 SYDVKM. CDR3 length: 15 residues. The V segment lost 5 bases and the J segment 7 bases; nucleotides outside the gene matches: 6. CDR3 sequence: CASSPGDRGNSPLHF. DNA of the CDR3: TGTGCCAGCAGTCCCGGAGACAGGGGGAATTCACCCCTCCACTTT.

The V and J genes are TRBV6-2 or TRBV6-3 and TRBJ2-5, with 10 bases identical to TRBD1. The germline CDR1 and CDR2 sequences are MNHEY and SVGEGT. This CDR3 contains 13 residues. V was clipped by 4 bases and J by 7 bases; unmatched bases: 3. CDR3 bases: TGTGCCAGCAGTTCGGGACAGGGGCGGACCCAGTACTTC. It codes for CASSSGQGRTQYF.

This rearrangement joins TRBV28 to TRBJ1-2; 7 positions agree with TRBD1. The CDR3 loop spans 16 amino acids. With V trimmed by 5 bases and J by 0 bases, 9 bases remained unmatched. Germline-derived CDR1 and CDR2 are MDHEN and SYDVKM. The DNA of the CDR3 is TGTGCCAGCAGTGCACCGGGACAGAGCCCTAACTATGGCTACACCTTC. Residues: CASSAPGQSPNYGYTF.

This clone showed up just a few times. The V call is TRBV7-2, the J call TRBJ2-7; 11 nucleotides agree with TRBD2. CDR1 and CDR2 from the germline V gene are SGHTA and FQGNSA. This CDR3 has 16 residues. J was trimmed by 3 bases and V by 4 bases; bases with no gene match: 8. The DNA of the CDR3 is TGTGCCAGCAGCTCCGAGCTAGCGGGAGGCTACTACGAGCAGTACTTC. Translating gives CASSSELAGGYYEQYF.

The V gene is TRBV6-2 or TRBV6-3, the J gene TRBJ1-3, with D possibly matching TRBD1 (6 bases). The germline CDR1 and CDR2 sequences are MNHEY and SVGEGT. This CDR3 is built from 15 residues. The V end was cut by 3 bases, the J end by 0 bases, with 9 bases between. The CDR3 region is CASSYQGISGNTIYF. In nucleotides, the CDR3 is TGTGCCAGCAGTTATCAGGGGATCTCTGGAAACACCATATATTTT.

J is TRBJ2-2 and V is TRBV5-4; 9 bases line up with TRBD1. The CDR3 runs 17 residues. V trimming: 0 bases; J trimming: 6 bases; junction bases outside the gene matches: 9. Per the germline V gene, CDR1 is SGHNT and CDR2 is YYREEE (reference sequence). CDR3 bases: TGTGCCAGCAGCTTGGGGGGACAGGGTGGGTTTGCCGGGGAGCTGTTTTTT. Its translation is CASSLGGQGGFAGELFF.

The chain couples TRBV5-1 to TRBJ2-7, with 10 nucleotides matching TRBD2. The CDR3 spans 15 residues. Losses at the gene ends were 0 bases for V and 6 bases for J; bases not matched to a gene: 6. CDR1 is SGHRS, CDR2 YFSETQ, per germline. CDR3 sequence reads: CASSLDAAGGVEQYF. The CDR3, as DNA: TGCGCCAGCAGCTTGGATGCAGCGGGAGGGGTCGAGCAGTACTTC.

The chain is built from TRBV7-6 and TRBJ2-7; D gene unclear. Trimming pared 3 bases from V and 2 bases from J, leaving 14 bases between. Per germline, CDR1 SGHVS and CDR2 FNYEAQ. This CDR3 contains 15 residues. The CDR3 nucleotides read TGTGCCAGCAGCTTGACTGCCAGCCCGACCTACGAGCAGTACTTC. It specifies CASSLTASPTYEQYF.

This clone is a singleton in its sample. The rearrangement uses TRBV28 and TRBJ1-5; 11 positions agree with TRBD1. The CDR3 extends over 14 amino acids. V shed 6 bases and J 6 bases; nucleotides not matched to a gene: 4. From germline, CDR1 is MDHEN and CDR2 SYDVKM. DNA of the CDR3: TGTGCCAGCAGGGCGGGACAGGGGGGTCAGCCCCAGCATTTT. This sequence encodes CASRAGQGGQPQHF.

The chain employs TRBV7-9 and TRBJ2-7; 11 bases align to TRBD2. Trimming took 6 bases from V and 1 from J; bases not matched to a gene: 2. Germline CDR1 is SEHNR and CDR2 is FQNEAQ (reference sequence). This CDR3 contains 14 residues. CDR3 amino acids: CASSGTSGSYEQYF. The CDR3 nucleotides are TGTGCCAGCAGTGGGACTAGCGGATCCTACGAGCAGTACTTC.

This chain connects TRBV11-2 to TRBJ2-5, with D tentatively TRBD1 (5 bases). CDR1 is SGHAT and CDR2 is FQNNGV in the germline V gene. CDR3 length: 16 residues. V lost 5 bases to trimming and J lost 4 bases, with 20 bases between them. This CDR3 reads CASSPTGPQGAETQYF. The DNA of the CDR3 is TGTGCCAGCAGCCCCACCGGCCCCCAAGGGGCAGAGACCCAGTACTTC.

V and J are TRBV11-2 and TRBJ2-1; 7 bases fit TRBD1. Germline assignment: CDR1 SGHAT and CDR2 FQNNGV. The ends lost 2 bases at V and 7 bases at J; junction bases unmatched: 2. This CDR3 contains 13 residues. In DNA, the CDR3 is TGTGCCAGCAGCTTACAGGGGGAAAATGAGCAGTTCTTC. This gives the protein CASSLQGENEQFF.

The V call is TRBV27, the J call TRBJ2-2; 9 nucleotides agree with TRBD2. Trimming took 3 bases from V and 4 from J; bases not matched to a gene: 9. Germline V gene sequence: CDR1 MNHEY, CDR2 SMNVEV (reference sequence). There are 17 residues in the CDR3. The CDR3 sequence is CASSFLALAGRTGELFF. As DNA, the CDR3 is TGTGCCAGCAGTTTCCTTGCACTAGCGGGTCGCACCGGGGAGCTGTTTTTT.

This clone was seen just once. The chain has TRBV30 and TRBJ1-6, with 7 nucleotides matching TRBD1. J was trimmed by 8 bases and V by 0 bases; bases with no gene match: 19. The length of the CDR3 is 19 residues. CDR1 and CDR2 (germline): GTSNPN, SVGIG (reference sequence). Here the CDR3 reads CAWSVLSGTANRNYSPLHF. The CDR3 DNA sequence: TGTGCCTGGAGTGTACTATCTGGGACAGCAAATAGAAACTATTCACCCCTCCACTTT.

This chain links TRBV7-2 with TRBJ2-1; a possible D gene is TRBD2 (6 bases). In germline, CDR1 is SGHTA, CDR2 FQGNSA. The germline V and J ends were trimmed by 3 bases and 0 bases, with 12 bases remaining between them. The CDR3 has 16 residues. The CDR3 sequence: CASSLDYLSSYNEQFF. CDR3 nucleotide sequence: TGTGCCAGCAGCTTGGACTACCTGAGCTCCTACAATGAGCAGTTCTTC.

The chain recombines TRBV5-1 with TRBJ2-1; 8 nucleotides align to TRBD2. Per germline, CDR1 SGHRS and CDR2 YFSETQ. J lost 9 bases, V lost 0 bases, and 5 bases had no gene match. The length of the CDR3 is 14 residues. CDR3 residues: CASSLASGLGEQFF. As DNA, the CDR3 is TGCGCCAGCAGCTTGGCTAGCGGGTTAGGTGAGCAGTTCTTC.

This clone was detected once. The J gene is TRBJ1-1, the V gene TRBV10-3; possibly TRBD1 for D (6 bases). The V and J ends lost 6 bases and 5 bases respectively, with 13 bases between them. CDR3 length: 13 amino acids. Per germline, CDR1 ENHRY and CDR2 SYGVKD. The CDR3 loop reads CAIRQGEKTEAFF. The CDR3 coding sequence is TGTGCCATCAGACAGGGAGAAAAAACTGAAGCTTTCTTT.

J is TRBJ1-2 and V is TRBV2; a weak D match, TRBD1 (5 bases). The germline V and J ends were trimmed by 4 bases and 7 bases, with 16 bases remaining between them. The CDR3 runs to 14 residues. Germline values: CDR1 SNHLY, CDR2 FYNNEI. For the CDR3, the DNA is TGTGCCAGCAGTGGGGGGGACGGGATCGTTGGCTACACCTTC. It is translated as CASSGGDGIVGYTF.

The chain joins TRBV11-2 to TRBJ2-1, with 7 nucleotides matching TRBD2. This CDR3 comprises 17 residues. The J segment lost 8 bases and the V segment lost 2 bases, leaving 15 bases of the junction unmatched. In germline, CDR1 is SGHAT, CDR2 FQNNGV. CDR3 amino acids: CASSLTEVAGIWDEQFF. CDR3 nucleotides: TGTGCCAGCAGCTTAACGGAGGTAGCGGGTATTTGGGATGAGCAGTTCTTC.